The 9 T cell receptor beta chains presented below share a single source sample, sequenced in a study of post-analysis software for immune sequencing data. Unique molecular identifiers were present in the TCR beta cDNA libraries. TCRdb reprocessed the PCR reads with MiXCR, giving one entry per CDR3 protein. The sample shows roughly 600,000 distinct CDR3 sequences, 44% of them seen only once. Their specific antigens are unknown. General observations from the study: The study found TRBV5-6, TRBV5-1 and TRBV20-1 among several TRBV segments more frequent in patients than controls.

The specimen sequenced was blood. These receptors were taken from a girl aged 10 to 17 with multiple sclerosis.

The genes are TRBV20-1 and TRBJ2-7, with D possibly being TRBD1 or TRBD2 (6 bases each). V was pared by 3 bases and J by 5 bases, with 17 bases between. Germline CDR1 DFQATT, CDR2 SNEGSKA (reference sequence). This CDR3 has 14 amino acids. In DNA form, the CDR3 reads TGCAGTGCTAGTAGGGCCGGGGGCTGGAACGAGCAGTACTTC. This codes for CSASRAGGWNEQYF.

The V call is TRBV6-1, the J call TRBJ2-5; D perhaps matches TRBD1 (6 bases). The CDR3 extends over 14 amino acids. Germline V gives CDR1 MNHNS, CDR2 SASEGT. The V gene lost 4 bases and the J gene lost 5 bases, with 14 bases spanning the gap. CDR3: CASSGPGARETQYF. DNA of the CDR3: TGTGCCAGCAGTGGACCAGGGGCACGGGAGACCCAGTACTTC.

In DNA form, the CDR3 reads TGTGCCACCAGTGCCATAGCGGGGGACCAAGAGACCCAGTACTTC. Encoded protein: CATSAIAGDQETQYF. The chain employs TRBV24-1 and TRBJ2-5; 9 bases align to TRBD2. Germline CDR1 is KGHDR and CDR2 is SFDVKD. V shed 5 bases and J 0 bases; nucleotides not matched to a gene: 3. The CDR3 spans 15 residues.

The chain couples TRBV7-9 to TRBJ1-1, with D possibly being TRBD1 (5 bases). This CDR3 comprises 14 residues. V lost 1 base and J lost 4, with 10 bases in between. The germline CDR1 and CDR2 sequences are SEHNR and FQNEAQ (reference sequence). CDR3 coding DNA: TGTGCCAGCAGCTTAGGAGGGGCGGCCACTGAAGCTTTCTTT. Residues: CASSLGGAATEAFF.

This rearrangement joins TRBV6-6 to TRBJ1-1, with no clear D. The length of the CDR3 is 14 residues. Germline V CDR1 and CDR2: MNHNY, SVGAGI (reference sequence). The V gene lost 7 bases and the J gene lost 0 bases, with 12 bases spanning the gap. The CDR3 nucleotides are TGTGCCAGCAAGTTACGGCCCATGAACACTGAAGCTTTCTTT. This translates into CASKLRPMNTEAFF.

The V and J genes are TRBV12-3 or TRBV12-4 and TRBJ2-7, with a possible D match to TRBD1 (6 bases). V was cut by 6 bases and J by 2 bases, with 14 bases left in between. The CDR3 runs to 14 residues. CDR3 nucleotide sequence: TGTGCCAGCAGGCCCGGACAGTACGCCTACGAGCAGTACTTC. This codes for CASRPGQYAYEQYF.

This sequence joins TRBV27 and TRBJ1-2, with TRBD1 as a possible D gene (5 bases). V lost 3 bases and J 0 bases, leaving 17 bases between the germline ends. CDR3 length: 17 residues. Looked up from germline, CDR1 is MNHEY and CDR2 is SMNVEV (reference sequence). In nucleotides, the CDR3 is TGTGCCAGCAGTTTCCGGCGCACAGGTCTTACTAACTATGGCTACACCTTC. It is translated as CASSFRRTGLTNYGYTF.

This clonotype was counted between two and nine times. The rearrangement uses TRBV12-3 or TRBV12-4 and TRBJ2-7, with D unclear. This CDR3 comprises 13 residues. Trimming cost V 3 bases and J 2 bases, with 8 bases left between them. The CDR3 spells CASSFPGAYEQYF. For the CDR3, the DNA is TGTGCCAGCAGTTTCCCCGGAGCCTACGAGCAGTACTTC.

The table lists this clonotype with a count of one. The gene calls are TRBV2 and TRBJ2-5; D uncertain. The J call is uncertain, as TRBJ2-7 better fits the DNA end. The germline V gene has CDR1 SNHLY and CDR2 FYNNEI. This CDR3 is built from 13 residues. The CDR3 sequence: CASSERRLYEQYF. The CDR3 DNA follows: TGTGCCAGCAGTGAACGTAGGCTCTACGAGCAGTACTTC.